The 17 T cell receptor beta chains in this list originate from one sample, sequenced in a study of identical twins. Via MiXCR, TCRdb re-called the 5' RACE reads, giving one row per CDR3 protein. There are 200,000 to 250,000 distinct CDR3 sequences in the sample; 12% occur only once, and about 3.9% lies in the top ten. The data also belong to a second study, concerning yellow fever vaccine responses in identical twins.

Sample: memory (CD45RO+) T cells sorted from blood. These receptors were obtained from a woman aged 18-29 years in good health.

This clonotype was detected only a few times. This sequence joins TRBV15 and TRBJ2-7; TRBD1 matches 9 bases. The junction had 5 bases not matched to a gene; V was cut back by 0 bases and J by 5 bases. This CDR3 has 15 residues. The germline gives CDR1 LNHNV, CDR2 YYDKDF (reference sequence). The CDR3 loop reads CATSREGQGPNEQYF. CDR3 nucleotide sequence: TGTGCCACCAGCAGAGAGGGACAGGGCCCCAACGAGCAGTACTTC.

This sequence joins TRBV11-2 and TRBJ2-2; D not resolved. The CDR3 contains 16 residues. Germline V gene lookup returns CDR1 SGHAT and CDR2 FQNNGV. Trimming removed 1 base from V and 0 bases from J, with 9 bases in between. The CDR3 region has the DNA TGTGCCAGCAGCTTAGGTGTGGGGTCGAACACCGGGGAGCTGTTTTTT. This translates into CASSLGVGSNTGELFF.

This clonotype was counted only a few times. The chain carries TRBV20-1 and TRBJ2-2, with 7 bases identical to TRBD2. The CDR3 totals 16 residues. With 0 bases clipped from V and 10 bases from J, the junction kept 14 bases outside the gene matches. Germline CDR1 and CDR2: DFQATT and SNEGSKA (reference sequence). CDR3 DNA sequence: TGCAGTGCTAGAGATCCTACGGGACTATCCCCTGTGGAGCTGTTTTTT. Its protein product is CSARDPTGLSPVELFF.

In this sample, this clonotype turned up a few times. This chain uses TRBV27 with TRBJ2-3; D unresolved. The V gene's germline CDR1 is MNHEY and CDR2 SMNVEV (reference sequence). V was shortened by 3 bases and J by 0 bases, with 16 bases between the two germline ends. CDR3 size: 17 residues. CDR3 bases: TGTGCCAGCAGTTTGGTGGGTAGAAGACCTAGCACAGATACGCAGTATTTT. Residues: CASSLVGRRPSTDTQYF.

Ten or more counts support this clonotype. This chain links TRBV15 with TRBJ2-2; 9 positions agree with TRBD1. The germline gives CDR1 LNHNV, CDR2 YYDKDF (reference sequence). CDR3 length: 15 amino acids. The trim removed 5 bases at V and 7 bases at J, leaving 8 bases unmatched. CDR3 nucleotide sequence: TGTGCCACCAGCCCAGGGGACAGGGAGCACGGGGAGCTGTTTTTT. This sequence encodes CATSPGDREHGELFF.

This clonotype was detected a few times. This chain joins TRBV28 and TRBJ1-3; 9 bases match TRBD1. Germline V lookup: CDR1 MDHEN, CDR2 SYDVKM. J lost 4 bases, V lost 5 bases, and 6 bases had no gene match. The CDR3 spans 15 residues. In nucleotides, the CDR3 is TGTGCCAGCAGTGGAGGACAGGGGTCGGGAAACACCATATATTTT. This sequence encodes CASSGGQGSGNTIYF.

The V gene is TRBV18, the J gene TRBJ2-7, with TRBD1 matching 11 bases. The ends lost 3 bases at V and 2 bases at J; junction bases unmatched: 3. Germline loops: CDR1 KGHSH, CDR2 LQKENI. The CDR3 has 15 amino acids. The CDR3 sequence: CASSPGQGAPYEQYF. In nucleotides, the CDR3 is TGTGCCAGCTCACCTGGACAGGGGGCACCCTACGAGCAGTACTTC.

This rearrangement joins TRBV2 to TRBJ2-3; TRBD2 matches at 14 bases. This CDR3 has 16 amino acids. CDR1 SNHLY and CDR2 FYNNEI come from the germline V gene. After removal of 8 bases from V and 3 bases from J, the junction contained 7 bases not matched to a gene. CDR3: CASGVTSGRGTDTQYF. In nucleotides, the CDR3 is TGTGCCAGCGGGGTGACTAGCGGGAGGGGAACAGATACGCAGTATTTT.

The rearrangement links TRBV5-1 to TRBJ2-1, with D uncertain. From germline, CDR1 is SGHRS and CDR2 YFSETQ. The V and J ends lost 4 bases and 9 bases respectively, with 14 bases between them. The CDR3 extends over 13 amino acids. This chain's CDR3 is CASSGDMGAEQFF. CDR3 bases: TGCGCCAGCAGCGGGGATATGGGTGCTGAGCAGTTCTTC.

The genes are TRBV4-2 and TRBJ2-7; 12 bases align to TRBD2. J gave up 1 base and V 2 bases, and 3 bases lay outside the gene matches. This CDR3 has 16 residues. The germline V gene encodes CDR1 LGHNA and CDR2 YNFKEQ. CDR3: CASSQILAGGSYEQYF. For the CDR3, the DNA is TGTGCCAGCAGCCAAATTCTAGCGGGGGGGTCCTACGAGCAGTACTTC.

J is TRBJ2-4 and V is TRBV11-2; 9 bases line up with TRBD2. This CDR3 spans 16 amino acids. Germline V gives CDR1 SGHAT, CDR2 FQNNGV. With 1 base clipped from V and 8 bases from J, the junction kept 9 bases outside the gene matches. The CDR3 protein is CASSLGGRGGKDIQYF. Written as DNA, the CDR3 is TGTGCCAGCAGCTTAGGAGGGCGGGGGGGCAAGGACATTCAGTACTTC.

The chain employs TRBV20-1 and TRBJ2-7; 7 bases agree with TRBD1. Trimming removed 3 bases from V and 4 bases from J; junction bases left unmatched: 9. The CDR3 spans 14 residues. CDR1 and CDR2 (germline): DFQATT, SNEGSKA (reference sequence). CDR3 DNA: TGCAGTGCTAGGACCGGACAGGAGCCTTACGAGCAGTACTTC. It specifies CSARTGQEPYEQYF.

The chain is built from TRBV18 and TRBJ2-1; the D is unclear. Germline values: CDR1 KGHSH, CDR2 LQKENI. V was pared by 6 bases and J by 3 bases, with 18 bases between. The CDR3 runs to 16 residues. The CDR3: CASSTEAAKYYNEQFF. The CDR3, as DNA: TGTGCCAGCTCCACCGAGGCCGCGAAGTACTACAATGAGCAGTTCTTC.

The rearrangement links TRBV5-1 to TRBJ2-5, with D perhaps matching TRBD1 (5 bases). The CDR3 covers 14 residues. From germline, CDR1 is SGHRS and CDR2 YFSETQ. V was pared by 0 bases and J by 5 bases, with 11 bases between. The CDR3 bases are TGCGCCAGCAGCTTGGTTCAGGGCGTGGAGACCCAGTACTTC. It codes for CASSLVQGVETQYF.

The table lists this clonotype with a few counts. The chain links TRBV4-1 to TRBJ2-3; D may be TRBD2 (6 bases). CDR3 length: 16 residues. CDR1 and CDR2 (germline): MGHRA, YSYEKL. Trimming removed 3 bases at V and 0 bases at J, with 13 bases between. The CDR3 region is CASSHPSGLSTDTQYF. For the CDR3, the DNA is TGCGCCAGCAGCCATCCCAGCGGGTTAAGCACAGATACGCAGTATTTT.

This chain connects TRBV28 to TRBJ1-1; D possibly corresponds to TRBD1 (5 bases). The CDR3 contains 15 residues. Trimming took off 2 bases at V and 2 bases at J, with 12 bases between the two ends. Germline loops: CDR1 MDHEN, CDR2 SYDVKM. The CDR3 DNA reads as TGTGCCAGCAGTTTAGGTCGGAGGGGTAACACTGAAGCTTTCTTT. This encodes CASSLGRRGNTEAFF.

This clonotype has more than one count but fewer than ten. V is TRBV28 and J is TRBJ2-1; 7 bases map to TRBD2. CDR1 is MDHEN and CDR2 is SYDVKM in the germline V gene. V dropped 8 bases and J dropped 4; count of bases not matched to a gene: 5. There are 13 residues in the CDR3. CDR3: CASYTGGYNEQFF. The CDR3 DNA follows: TGTGCCAGCTATACCGGGGGGTACAATGAGCAGTTCTTC.